This record covers a single T cell receptor beta chain. This entry belongs to a study of blood T cell repertoires in COVID-19. At the level of the study: Samples taken during acute and convalescent COVID-19 were collected in the United States, Italy and Spain.

TCRdb's table, derived via immunoSEQ multiplex PCR, lists solely in-frame clones and lacks some. In the table there are 170,000 or so clones, about 88% of which are singletons. Recruitment covered under 25 US areas and drew participants whose ages spanned roughly 18 to 90 years. Participants were placed into cohorts based on the clinical history they reported. Germline V gene lookup returns CDR1 SGHDT and CDR2 YYEEEE. The CDR3 spans 15 residues. The V segment lost 6 bases and the J segment 5 bases; nucleotides outside the gene matches: 7. The chain recombines TRBV5-6 with TRBJ2-2; 10 bases map to TRBD1. The source is a woman between 18 and 29 years old who had recovered from COVID-19. What was sequenced was PBMCs or T cells enriched from blood (not recorded which). This chain's CDR3 is CASTSGTGDTGELFF. CDR3 DNA sequence: TGTGCCAGCACCTCCGGGACAGGGGATACCGGGGAGCTGTTTTTT.